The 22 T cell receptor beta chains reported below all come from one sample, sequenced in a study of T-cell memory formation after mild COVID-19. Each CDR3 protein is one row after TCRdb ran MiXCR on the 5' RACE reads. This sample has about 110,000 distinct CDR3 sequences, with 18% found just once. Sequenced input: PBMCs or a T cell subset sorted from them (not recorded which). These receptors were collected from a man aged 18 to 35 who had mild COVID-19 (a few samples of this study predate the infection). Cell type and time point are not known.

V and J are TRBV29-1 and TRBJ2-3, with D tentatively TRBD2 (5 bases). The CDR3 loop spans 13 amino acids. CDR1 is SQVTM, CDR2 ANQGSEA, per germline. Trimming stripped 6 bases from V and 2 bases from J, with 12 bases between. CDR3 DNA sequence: TGCAGCGTACTAGGGCCGGACACAGATACGCAGTATTTT. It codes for CSVLGPDTDTQYF.

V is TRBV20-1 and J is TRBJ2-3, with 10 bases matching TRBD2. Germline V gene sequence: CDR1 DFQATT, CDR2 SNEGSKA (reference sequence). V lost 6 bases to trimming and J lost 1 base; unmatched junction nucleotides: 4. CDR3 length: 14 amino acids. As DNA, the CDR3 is TGCAGTGCCCACGGGACTAGCGGCACAGATACGCAGTATTTT. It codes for CSAHGTSGTDTQYF.

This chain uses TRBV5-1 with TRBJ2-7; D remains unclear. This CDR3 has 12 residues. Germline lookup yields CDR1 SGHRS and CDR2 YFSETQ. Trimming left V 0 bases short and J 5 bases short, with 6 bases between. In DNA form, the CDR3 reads TGCGCCAGCAGCTTGGAGGGTGACGAGCAGTACGTC. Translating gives CASSLEGDEQYV.

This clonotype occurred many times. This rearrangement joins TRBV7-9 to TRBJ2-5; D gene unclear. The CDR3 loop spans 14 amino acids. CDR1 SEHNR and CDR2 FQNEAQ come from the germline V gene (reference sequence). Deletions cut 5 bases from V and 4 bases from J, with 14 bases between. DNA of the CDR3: TGTGCCAGCAGCCTAGTAGCCTCTGGAGAGACCCAGTACTTC. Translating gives CASSLVASGETQYF.

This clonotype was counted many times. CDR3 sequence: CASSDVNTGELFF. The CDR3 DNA follows: TGTGCCAGCAGCGATGTGAACACCGGGGAGCTGTTTTTT. The V call is TRBV9, the J call TRBJ2-2; no definite D call. Trimming took off 3 bases at V and 1 base at J, with 4 bases between the two ends. This CDR3 has 13 amino acids. Germline V lookup: CDR1 SGDLS, CDR2 YYNGEE.

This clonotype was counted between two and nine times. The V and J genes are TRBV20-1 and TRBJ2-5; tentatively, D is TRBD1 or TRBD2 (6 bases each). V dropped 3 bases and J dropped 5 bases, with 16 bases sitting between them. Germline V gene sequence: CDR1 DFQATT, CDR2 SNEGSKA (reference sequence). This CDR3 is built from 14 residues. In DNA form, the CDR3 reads TGCAGTGCTAGCGGGGGCACCCTCGAGGAGACCCAGTACTTC. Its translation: CSASGGTLEETQYF.

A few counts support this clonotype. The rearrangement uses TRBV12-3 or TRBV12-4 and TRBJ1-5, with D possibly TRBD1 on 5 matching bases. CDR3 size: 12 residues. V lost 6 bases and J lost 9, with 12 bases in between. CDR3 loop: CASSQGPGPQHF. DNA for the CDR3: TGTGCCAGCAGCCAGGGTCCAGGGCCCCAGCATTTT.

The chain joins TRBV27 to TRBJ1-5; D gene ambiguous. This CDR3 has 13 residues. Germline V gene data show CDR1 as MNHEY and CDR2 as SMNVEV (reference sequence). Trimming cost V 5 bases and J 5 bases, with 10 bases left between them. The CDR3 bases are TGTGCCAGCAGTAGTGGAGGGCATCAGCCCCAGCATTTT. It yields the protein CASSSGGHQPQHF.

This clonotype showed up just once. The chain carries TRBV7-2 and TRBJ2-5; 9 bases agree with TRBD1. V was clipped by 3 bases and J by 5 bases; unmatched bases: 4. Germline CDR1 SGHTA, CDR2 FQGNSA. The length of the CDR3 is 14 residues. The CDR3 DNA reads TGTGCCAGCAGCTTGCACGGACAGGGGGAGACCCAGTACTTC. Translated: CASSLHGQGETQYF. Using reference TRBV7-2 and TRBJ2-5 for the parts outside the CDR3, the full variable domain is GAGVSQSPSNKVTEKGKDVELRCDPISGHTALYWYRQSLGQGLEFLIYFQGNSAPDKSGLPSDRFSAERTGGSVSTLTIQRTQQEDSAVYLCASSLHGQGETQYFGPGTRLLVL.

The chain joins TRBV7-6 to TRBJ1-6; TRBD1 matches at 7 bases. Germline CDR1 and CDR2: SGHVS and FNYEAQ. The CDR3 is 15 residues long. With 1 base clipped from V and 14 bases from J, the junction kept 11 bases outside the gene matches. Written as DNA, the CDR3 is TGTGCCAGCAGCTTAGAGGGGCAGGGGGGTGCGGCCCTCCACTTT. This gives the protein CASSLEGQGGAALHF.

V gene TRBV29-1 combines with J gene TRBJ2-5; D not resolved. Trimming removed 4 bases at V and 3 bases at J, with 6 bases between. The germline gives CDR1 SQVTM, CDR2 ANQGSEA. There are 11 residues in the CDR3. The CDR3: CSVGAKETQYF. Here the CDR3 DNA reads TGCAGCGTTGGAGCCAAAGAGACCCAGTACTTC. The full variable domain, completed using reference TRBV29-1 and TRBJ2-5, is SAVISQKPSRDICQRGTSLTIQCQVDSQVTMMFWYRQQPGQSLTLIATANQGSEATYESGFVIDKFPISRPNLTFSTLTVSNMSPEDSSIYLCSVGAKETQYFGPGTRLLVL.

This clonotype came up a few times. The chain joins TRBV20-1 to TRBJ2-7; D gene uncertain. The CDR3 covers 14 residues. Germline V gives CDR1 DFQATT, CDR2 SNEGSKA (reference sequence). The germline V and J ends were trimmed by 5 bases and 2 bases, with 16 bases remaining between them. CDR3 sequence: CSALPPRPPYEQYF. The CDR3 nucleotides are TGCAGTGCTTTACCCCCCAGGCCCCCCTACGAGCAGTACTTC.

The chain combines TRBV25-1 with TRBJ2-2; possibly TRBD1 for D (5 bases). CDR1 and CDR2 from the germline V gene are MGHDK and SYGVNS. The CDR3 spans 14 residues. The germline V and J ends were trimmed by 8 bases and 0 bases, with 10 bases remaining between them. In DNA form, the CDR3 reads TGTGCCAGCTCAACAGGAACGAACACCGGGGAGCTGTTTTTT. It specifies CASSTGTNTGELFF. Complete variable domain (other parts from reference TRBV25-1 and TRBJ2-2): EADIYQTPRYLVIGTGKKITLECSQTMGHDKMYWYQQDPGMELHLIHYSYGVNSTEKGDLSSESTVSRIRTEHFPLTLESARPSHTSQYLCASSTGTNTGELFFGEGSRLTVL.

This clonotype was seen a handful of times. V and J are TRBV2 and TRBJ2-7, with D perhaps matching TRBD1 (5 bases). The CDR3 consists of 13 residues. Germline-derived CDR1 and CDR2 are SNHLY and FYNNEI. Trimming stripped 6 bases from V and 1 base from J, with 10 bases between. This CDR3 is CASRITGSYEQYF. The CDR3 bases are TGTGCCAGCAGAATTACAGGATCCTACGAGCAGTACTTC.

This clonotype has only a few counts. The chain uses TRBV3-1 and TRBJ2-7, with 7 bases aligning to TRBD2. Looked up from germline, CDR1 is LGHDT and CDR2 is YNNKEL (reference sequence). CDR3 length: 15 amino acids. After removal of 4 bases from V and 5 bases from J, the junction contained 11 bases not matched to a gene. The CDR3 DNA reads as TGTGCCAGCAGCCGGGCTGGGCGGGGGTTCAACGAGCAGTACTTC. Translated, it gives CASSRAGRGFNEQYF.

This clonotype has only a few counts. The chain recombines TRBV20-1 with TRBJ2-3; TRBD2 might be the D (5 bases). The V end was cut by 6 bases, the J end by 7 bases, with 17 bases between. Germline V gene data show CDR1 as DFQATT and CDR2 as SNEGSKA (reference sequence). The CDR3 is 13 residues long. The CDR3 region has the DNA TGCAGTGCCATTTATGGAGGTGCAAATACGCAGTATTTT. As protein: CSAIYGGANTQYF.

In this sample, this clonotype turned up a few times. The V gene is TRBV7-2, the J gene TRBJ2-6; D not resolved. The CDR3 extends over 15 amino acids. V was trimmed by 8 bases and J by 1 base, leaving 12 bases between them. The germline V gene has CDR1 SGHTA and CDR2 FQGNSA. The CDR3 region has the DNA TGTGCCAGCGCCGATATGGGGTCTGGGGCCAACGTCCTGACTTTC. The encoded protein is CASADMGSGANVLTF.

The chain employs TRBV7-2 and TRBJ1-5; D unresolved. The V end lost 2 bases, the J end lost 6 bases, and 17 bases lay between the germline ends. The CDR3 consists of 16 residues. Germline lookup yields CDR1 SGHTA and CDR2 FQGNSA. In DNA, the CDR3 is TGTGCCAGCAGCTTATTTGGTCAGGTTACTGCTCAGCCCCAGCATTTT. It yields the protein CASSLFGQVTAQPQHF.

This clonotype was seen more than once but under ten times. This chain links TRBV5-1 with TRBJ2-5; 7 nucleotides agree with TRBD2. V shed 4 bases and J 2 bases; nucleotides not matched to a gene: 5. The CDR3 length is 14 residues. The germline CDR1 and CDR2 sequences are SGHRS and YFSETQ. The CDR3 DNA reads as TGCGCCAGCAGCACTGGACTAGGACAAGAGACCCAGTACTTC. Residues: CASSTGLGQETQYF.

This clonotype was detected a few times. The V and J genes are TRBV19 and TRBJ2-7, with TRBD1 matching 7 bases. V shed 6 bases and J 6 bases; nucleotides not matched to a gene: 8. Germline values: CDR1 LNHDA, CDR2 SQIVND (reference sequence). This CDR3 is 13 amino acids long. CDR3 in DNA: TGTGCCAGTAGGCCCCGGACAGGCGGCGAGCAGTACTTC. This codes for CASRPRTGGEQYF.

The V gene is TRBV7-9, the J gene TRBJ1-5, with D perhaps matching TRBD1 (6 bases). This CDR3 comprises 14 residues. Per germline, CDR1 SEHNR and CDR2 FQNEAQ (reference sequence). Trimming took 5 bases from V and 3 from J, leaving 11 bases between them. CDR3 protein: CASSHWDTNQPQHF. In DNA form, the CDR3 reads TGTGCCAGCAGCCATTGGGACACCAATCAGCCCCAGCATTTT.

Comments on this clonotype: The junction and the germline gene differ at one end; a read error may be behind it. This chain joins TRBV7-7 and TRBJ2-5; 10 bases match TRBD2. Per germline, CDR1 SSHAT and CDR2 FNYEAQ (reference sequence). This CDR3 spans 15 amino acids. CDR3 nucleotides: TGTGCTAGCAGCTCTAGCGGGGGACGCGAAGAGACCCAGTACTTC. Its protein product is CASSSSGGREETQYF.